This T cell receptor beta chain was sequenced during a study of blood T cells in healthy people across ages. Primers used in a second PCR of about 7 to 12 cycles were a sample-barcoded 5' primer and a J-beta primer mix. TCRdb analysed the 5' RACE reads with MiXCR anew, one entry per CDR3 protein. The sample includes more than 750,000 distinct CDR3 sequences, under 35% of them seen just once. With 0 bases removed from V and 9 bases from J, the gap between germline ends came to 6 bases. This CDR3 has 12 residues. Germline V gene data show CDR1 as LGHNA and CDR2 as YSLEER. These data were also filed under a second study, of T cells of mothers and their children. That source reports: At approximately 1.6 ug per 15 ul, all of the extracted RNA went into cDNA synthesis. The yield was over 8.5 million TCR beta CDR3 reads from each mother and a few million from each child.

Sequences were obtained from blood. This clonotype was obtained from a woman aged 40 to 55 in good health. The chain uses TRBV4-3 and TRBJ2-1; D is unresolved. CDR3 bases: TGCGCCAGCAGCCAAGAATTGGGTGAGCAGTTCTTC. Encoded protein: CASSQELGEQFF.